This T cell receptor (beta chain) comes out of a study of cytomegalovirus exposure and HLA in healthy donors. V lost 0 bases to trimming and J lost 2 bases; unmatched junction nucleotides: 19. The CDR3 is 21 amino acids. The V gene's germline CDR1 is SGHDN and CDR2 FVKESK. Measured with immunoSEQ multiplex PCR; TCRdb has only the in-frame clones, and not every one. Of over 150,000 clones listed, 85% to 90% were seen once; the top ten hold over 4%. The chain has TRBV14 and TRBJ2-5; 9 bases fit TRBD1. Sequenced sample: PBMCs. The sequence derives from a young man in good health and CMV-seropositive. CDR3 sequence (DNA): TGTGCCAGCAGCCAAGATAAGACCCCCCTATCCGGGACAGGGAAACAAGAGACCCAGTACTTC. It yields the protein CASSQDKTPLSGTGKQETQYF.